This T cell receptor (beta chain) is drawn from a study of OX40 agonist ivuxolimab in advanced cancers. The protocol was immunoSEQ multiplex PCR, while the TCRdb copy is restricted to in-frame clones and leaves out a portion. The repertoire holds 60,000 to 95,000 clones, with 70% to 90% as singletons. V lost 5 bases and J lost 3; bases outside the gene matches: 8. The CDR3 is 15 amino acids. Germline CDR1 MDHEN, CDR2 SYDVKM. This sequence was found in an adult with an advanced solid tumor such as melanoma, head and neck, liver or kidney cancer. This rearrangement joins TRBV28 to TRBJ2-7, with 9 positions matching TRBD1. Sequenced material: CD4+ or CD8+ T cells sorted from blood, taken in a trial of the OX40 agonist ivuxolimab. The CDR3 protein is CASSRPGQGYYEQYF. The CDR3 bases are TGTGCCAGCAGTCGTCCGGGACAGGGCTACTACGAGCAGTACTTC.